A selection of T cell receptor beta chains follows, all from one sample in a study of blood T cell repertoires in COVID-19. Profiling relied on immunoSEQ multiplex PCR, and the TCRdb table lists in-frame clones only, not all of them. The table has 300,000 to 350,000 clones, approximately 85% seen once; the top ten hold under 2.5%. The sequencing sample was made of PBMCs or T cells enriched from blood (not recorded which). Receptors were obtained from a man aged 25-45 years who had recovered from COVID-19. Each CDR3 is given with its conserved first and last residue. Fields, in order: clone size, J gene, V gene, D gene, CDR3 protein, CDR3 DNA. D genes are given only for firm matches. A row's size may be missing; if present it is once, few, many or a size class.

size: -
J: TRBJ1-1
V: TRBV18
D: -
CDR3: CASSPLEGINTEAFF
DNA: TGTGCCAGCTCACCATTGGAGGGGATAAACACTGAAGCTTTCTTT

size: -
J: TRBJ1-2
V: TRBV21-1
D: -
CDR3: CASSKYRNYGYTF
DNA: TGTGCCAGCAGCAAATACAGGAACTATGGCTACACCTTC

size: once
J: TRBJ1-1
V: TRBV30
D: -
CDR3: CAWSGETGFTEAFF
DNA: TGTGCCTGGTCGGGGGAAACAGGCTTCACTGAAGCTTTCTTT

size: -
J: TRBJ2-5
V: TRBV5-1
D: TRBD2
CDR3: CASSLVAGGPETQYF
DNA: TGCGCCAGCAGCTTGGTAGCGGGGGGGCCAGAGACCCAGTACTTC

size: once
J: TRBJ1-2
V: TRBV5-3
D: -
CDR3: CARSHRVAGYTF
DNA: TGTGCCAGAAGCCACAGAGTAGCGGGCTACACCTTC

size: -
J: TRBJ1-2
V: TRBV11-2
D: -
CDR3: CASSFYGESGGYTF
DNA: TGTGCCAGCAGCTTTTACGGGGAATCTGGCGGCTACACCTTC

size: few
J: TRBJ2-7
V: TRBV7-9
D: -
CDR3: CASSSAGNEQYF
DNA: TGTGCCAGCAGCTCCGCAGGGAACGAGCAGTACTTC

size: once
J: TRBJ1-2
V: TRBV20-1
D: -
CDR3: CSARTGYGYTF
DNA: TGCAGTGCTAGAACCGGGTATGGCTACACCTTC

size: -
J: TRBJ1-1
V: TRBV29-1
D: -
CDR3: CSVVDSTYPEAFF
DNA: TGCAGCGTTGTGGACAGTACTTACCCTGAAGCTTTCTTT

size: -
J: TRBJ1-4
V: TRBV27
D: TRBD1
CDR3: CASSPGSGGNEKLFF
DNA: TGTGCCAGCAGTCCCGGGTCAGGGGGTAATGAAAAACTGTTTTTT

size: -
J: TRBJ1-2
V: TRBV3-1/TRBV3-2
D: TRBD1
CDR3: CASSPTLGQGADYGYTF
DNA: TGTGCCAGCAGCCCAACTTTGGGGCAGGGGGCAGACTATGGCTACACCTTC

size: -
J: TRBJ2-1
V: TRBV6-6
D: TRBD2
CDR3: CASSTSGYNEQFF
DNA: TGTGCCAGCAGCACTAGCGGATACAATGAGCAGTTCTTC

size: -
J: TRBJ1-6
V: TRBV6-5
D: -
CDR3: CASRAQGRNSPLHF
DNA: TGTGCCAGCAGAGCACAGGGCCGGAATTCACCCCTCCACTTT

size: -
J: TRBJ1-5
V: TRBV4-3
D: -
CDR3: CASSQDKGFQPQHF
DNA: TGCGCCAGCAGCCAAGATAAGGGGTTTCAGCCCCAGCATTTT

size: -
J: TRBJ2-3
V: TRBV5-1
D: -
CDR3: CASRLITGRTADTQYF
DNA: TGCGCCAGCAGACTCATTACAGGGCGCACAGCAGATACGCAGTATTTT

size: -
J: TRBJ2-7
V: TRBV7-9
D: -
CDR3: CASSDYGGTLAYEQYF
DNA: TGTGCCAGCAGCGATTATGGGGGGACTCTCGCCTACGAGCAGTACTTC

size: -
J: TRBJ1-5
V: TRBV6-1
D: -
CDR3: CASSELTLYSNQPQHF
DNA: TGTGCCAGCAGTGAATTGACACTTTATAGCAATCAGCCCCAGCATTTT

size: -
J: TRBJ2-6
V: TRBV6-2/TRBV6-3
D: -
CDR3: CASSYDWPGQAGANVLTF
DNA: TGTGCCAGCAGTTACGATTGGCCAGGGCAAGCTGGGGCCAACGTCCTGACTTTC

size: -
J: TRBJ2-1
V: TRBV5-1
D: -
CDR3: CASRADTSSYNEQFF
DNA: TGCGCCAGCAGGGCCGATACAAGCTCCTACAATGAGCAGTTCTTC

size: many
J: TRBJ2-1
V: TRBV4-3
D: -
CDR3: CASSQIRTFNNEQFF
DNA: TGCGCCAGCAGCCAAATCCGGACTTTTAACAATGAGCAGTTCTTC

size: few
J: TRBJ1-6
V: TRBV5-1
D: TRBD1
CDR3: CASSLSTGESPLHF
DNA: TGCGCCAGCAGCTTGTCAACAGGGGAATCACCCCTCCACTTT

size: -
J: TRBJ2-5
V: TRBV10-2
D: TRBD1
CDR3: CASRGGFQETQYF
DNA: TGCGCCAGCCGAGGGGGCTTCCAAGAGACCCAGTACTTC

size: -
J: TRBJ2-5
V: TRBV7-9
D: -
CDR3: CASSLVSGGFQETQYF
DNA: TGTGCCAGCAGCCTCGTTTCTGGAGGGTTTCAAGAGACCCAGTACTTC

size: -
J: TRBJ2-7
V: TRBV6-6
D: TRBD1
CDR3: CASSPVVGTGVSYEQYF
DNA: TGTGCCAGCAGTCCGGTAGTGGGGACAGGAGTTTCCTACGAGCAGTACTTC

size: -
J: TRBJ1-3
V: TRBV9
D: -
CDR3: CASSVRERNTIYF
DNA: TGTGCCAGCAGCGTCCGAGAAAGAAACACCATATATTTT

size: -
J: TRBJ1-2
V: TRBV5-1
D: -
CDR3: CASSPGDGYTF
DNA: TGCGCCAGCAGCCCAGGGGATGGCTACACCTTC

size: -
J: TRBJ2-1
V: TRBV24-1
D: TRBD1
CDR3: CATSDSDRRGEFF
DNA: TGTGCCACCAGTGATTCGGACAGGAGAGGGGAGTTCTTC

size: -
J: TRBJ1-5
V: TRBV19
D: -
CDR3: CASSREGNQPQHF
DNA: TGTGCCAGTAGTCGGGAGGGCAATCAGCCCCAGCATTTT

size: -
J: TRBJ1-6
V: TRBV7-8
D: TRBD1
CDR3: CASSLGQGQSPLHF
DNA: TGTGCCAGCAGCTTAGGACAGGGTCAATCACCCCTCCACTTT

size: -
J: TRBJ1-1
V: TRBV11-2
D: -
CDR3: CASSLWRGTNTEAFF
DNA: TGTGCCAGCAGCTTATGGAGGGGTACGAACACTGAAGCTTTCTTT

size: -
J: TRBJ1-6
V: TRBV27
D: -
CDR3: CASSLRGWRDNSPLHF
DNA: TGTGCCAGCAGTTTAAGGGGGTGGAGAGATAATTCACCCCTCCACTTT

size: -
J: TRBJ1-5
V: TRBV6-1
D: -
CDR3: CASSERHIAQHF
DNA: TGTGCCAGCAGTGAACGGCACATAGCTCAGCATTTT

size: -
J: TRBJ2-7
V: TRBV19
D: TRBD2
CDR3: CASTGGASGEYEQYF
DNA: TGTGCCAGTACCGGTGGGGCTAGCGGGGAGTACGAGCAGTACTTC

size: -
J: TRBJ1-5
V: TRBV10-3
D: -
CDR3: CAINSGFGNQPQHF
DNA: TGTGCCATCAATTCGGGGTTCGGCAATCAGCCCCAGCATTTT

size: -
J: TRBJ1-5
V: TRBV9
D: -
CDR3: CASSVSSGAQPQHF
DNA: TGTGCCAGCAGCGTAAGCAGCGGAGCTCAGCCCCAGCATTTT

size: -
J: TRBJ2-5
V: TRBV7-9
D: TRBD2
CDR3: CASTLAGGTQETQYF
DNA: TGTGCCAGCACCTTAGCGGGGGGAACCCAAGAGACCCAGTACTTC

size: -
J: TRBJ2-5
V: TRBV5-8
D: TRBD2
CDR3: CASSSGLAGAPQYF
DNA: TGTGCCAGCAGCAGCGGACTAGCGGGGGCCCCCCAGTACTTC

size: -
J: TRBJ1-1
V: TRBV7-2
D: -
CDR3: CASSLGVGQRNTEAFF
DNA: TGTGCCAGCAGCTTAGGTGTAGGACAGCGGAACACTGAAGCTTTCTTT

size: -
J: TRBJ1-2
V: TRBV4-1
D: -
CDR3: CASSQNSGGYTF
DNA: TGCGCCAGCAGCCAAAATTCGGGTGGCTACACCTTC

size: -
J: TRBJ1-1
V: TRBV29-1
D: TRBD1
CDR3: CSGIPGQGWTEAFF
DNA: TGCAGCGGTATTCCGGGACAGGGTTGGACTGAAGCTTTCTTT